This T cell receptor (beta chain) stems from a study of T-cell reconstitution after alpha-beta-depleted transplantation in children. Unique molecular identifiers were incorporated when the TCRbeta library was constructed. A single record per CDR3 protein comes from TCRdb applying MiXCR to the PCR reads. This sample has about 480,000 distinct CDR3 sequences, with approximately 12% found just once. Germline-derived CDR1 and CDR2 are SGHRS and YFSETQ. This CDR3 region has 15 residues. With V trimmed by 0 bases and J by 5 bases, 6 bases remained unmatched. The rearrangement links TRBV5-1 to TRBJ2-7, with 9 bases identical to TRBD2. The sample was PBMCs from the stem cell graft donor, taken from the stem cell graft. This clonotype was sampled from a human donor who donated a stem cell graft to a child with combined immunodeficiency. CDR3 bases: TGCGCCAGCAGCTTGGGCGGGAGGGCCAGCGACGAGCAGTACTTC. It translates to CASSLGGRASDEQYF.